This T cell receptor (beta chain) is from a study of T cell changes during pregnancy in multiple sclerosis. V was clipped by 1 base and J by 5 bases; unmatched bases: 7. CDR1 is MGHRA and CDR2 is YSYEKL in the germline V gene. The CDR3 totals 15 residues. This clone showed up just once. Clones were sequenced by immunoSEQ multiplex PCR, and TCRdb holds only the in-frame ones, with some missing. Of 20,000 to 25,000 clones listed, approximately 92% are singletons. The TCR originated in a female donor with multiple sclerosis, enrolled in a pregnancy study. V usage is TRBV4-1 and J usage is TRBJ1-1, with 7 bases fitting TRBD1. The input for sequencing was CD8+ T cells from peripheral blood mononuclear cells, taken in the third trimester of pregnancy. CDR3 bases: TGCGCCAGCAGCCAAGGTGATAGGGGGCTTACTGAAGCTTTCTTT. Translation: CASSQGDRGLTEAFF.